This TCR beta chain was sequenced during a study of blood T cells in healthy people across ages. The use of a sample-barcoded 5' primer and a J-beta primer mix characterized a second PCR of roughly 7 to 11 cycles. A template-switch adaptor with 12 random nucleotides tagged each cDNA molecule. TCRdb independently ran MiXCR on the 5' RACE reads; one entry per CDR3 protein. This sample has about a million distinct CDR3 sequences, with around 49% found just once. Study-wide results and limits: Comparison with aged donors showed that long-lived donors had more naive CD4+ cells and higher diversity.

This clonotype was picked up many times. Its matching antigen is unknown. The V end was cut by 6 bases, the J end by 5 bases, with 8 bases between. Germline-derived CDR1 and CDR2 are LGHDT and YNNKEL (reference sequence). The CDR3 runs 12 residues. This chain uses TRBV3-1 with TRBJ2-1; TRBD1 might be the D (6 bases). The sequenced sample was blood. This TCR was recovered from a young man in good health. The CDR3, as DNA: TGTGCCAGCAGGCGACAGGACAATGAGCAGTTCTTC. Translated: CASRRQDNEQFF.